The subject of this entry is one T cell receptor beta chain. Its antigen is unidentified. TCRdb's table, derived via immunoSEQ multiplex PCR, lists solely in-frame clones and lacks some. The sample has roughly 150,000 clones; 80% to 95% are singletons. The CDR3 has 16 residues. Trimming pared 6 bases from V and 3 bases from J, leaving 20 bases between. The V gene's germline CDR1 is MNHEY and CDR2 SMNVEV (reference sequence). These data originate in a study of T cell responses to AZD1222 COVID-19 vaccine. Study-wide points: Nearly half of spike-specific TCRs reportedly target variant regions that are unmutated in the B.1.351 and B.1.1.7 variants. Among AZD1222 vaccinees, only 5 to 7 were seropositive at baseline.

The source material was peripheral blood, sampled on day 0 of AZD1222 vaccination. V is TRBV27 and J is TRBJ1-2, with D perhaps TRBD1 (6 bases). This clonotype was obtained from an adult in good health. CDR3 protein: CASSPNYREMYYGYTF. DNA of the CDR3: TGTGCCAGCAGCCCTAATTACAGGGAGATGTACTATGGCTACACCTTC.